What follows describes a single TCR beta chain. Its antigen is unknown. With 5 bases removed from V and 2 bases from J, the gap between germline ends came to 7 bases. The CDR3 extends over 14 amino acids. Per germline, CDR1 LNHDA and CDR2 SQIVND (reference sequence). Running of the v3.0 immunoSEQ assay took place at survey level. The study targeted about 40,000-55,000 T-cell genomes per sample in sequencing. Profiled with immunoSEQ multiplex PCR; TCRdb holds only in-frame clones, not every one. Among some 28,000 clones listed, 70% to 90% were seen once. The source of the sample is a study of long-term antiretroviral therapy in people with HIV. Overall study: Earliest sampling preceded the 2015 immediate-ART recommendation by about a decade.

Study-wide results and caveats: Controls had broader CDR3 length ranges than HIV repertoires did. From the mid-2000s to the late 2010s, blood was obtained, possibly while participants received older ART regimens.

The clonotype comes from a woman between 18 and 29 years old with HIV. The sample here was unsorted PBMCs, taken 0.5 years after starting antiretroviral therapy. The chain has TRBV19 and TRBJ2-6; D is ambiguous. The CDR3 here is CASSARTGANVLTF. In nucleotides, the CDR3 is TGTGCCAGTAGTGCCCGGACTGGGGCCAACGTCCTGACTTTC.